Below are 22 T cell receptor beta chains sequenced from a single sample in a study of T cells after yellow fever vaccination (dated by TCRdb to between 2018 and 2020). The method was 5' RACE. Reads for this sample came from an Illumina HiSeq 2500. TCRdb reprocessed the public reads (quality trimming at Q25 with fastp, clone calling with MiXCR) and kept in-frame beta chains. Identical CDR3 proteins give one entry, which carries the most common genes and DNA. This sample lists almost 600,000 distinct CDR3 sequences; roughly 13% were detected once. The ten largest account for 11% to 15% of the sample. What the treatment or condition label conveys for this sample: live attenuated yellow fever vaccine strain. The sample here was PBMCs, taken on the day of the yellow fever booster vaccination. These receptors came from a young man who received the YFV17D yellow fever vaccine.

The genes are TRBV6-5 and TRBJ1-2; 8 nucleotides match TRBD1. Germline trimming cut 4 bases from V and 2 bases from J; bases unmatched to any gene: 3. Germline loops: CDR1 MNHEY, CDR2 SVGAGI. This CDR3 comprises 14 residues. CDR3 coding DNA: TGTGCCAGCAGTTTCCAGGGGGCGAACTATGGCTACACCTTC. This sequence encodes CASSFQGANYGYTF.

This clonotype has a count of ten or more. This chain connects TRBV7-2 to TRBJ2-1; 8 nucleotides agree with TRBD1. This CDR3 is 15 amino acids long. V dropped 5 bases and J dropped 3; count of bases not matched to a gene: 6. CDR1 is SGHTA, CDR2 FQGNSA, per germline. DNA of the CDR3: TGTGCCAGCAGCACAGGACAGGGCAGCTACAATGAGCAGTTCTTC. The encoded protein is CASSTGQGSYNEQFF.

The sample holds a few counts of this clonotype. J is TRBJ2-3 and V is TRBV11-2, with D perhaps matching TRBD2 (6 bases). CDR1 SGHAT and CDR2 FQNNGV come from the germline V gene. The V and J ends lost 4 bases and 2 bases respectively, with 16 bases between them. There are 16 residues in the CDR3. The CDR3, as DNA: TGTGCCAGCAGCTCGGGGGACTTCCGGGACACAGATACGCAGTATTTT. Protein sequence: CASSSGDFRDTDTQYF. Using reference TRBV11-2 and TRBJ2-3 for the parts outside the CDR3, the full variable domain is EAGVAQSPRYKIIEKRQSVAFWCNPISGHATLYWYQQILGQGPKLLIQFQNNGVVDDSQLPKDRFSAERLKGVDSTLKIQPAKLEDSAVYLCASSSGDFRDTDTQYFGPGTRLTVL.

This clonotype was seen just once. The chain uses TRBV7-9 and TRBJ2-5, with D maybe TRBD1 (6 bases). V was clipped by 4 bases and J by 6 bases, with 12 bases between them. This CDR3 spans 13 amino acids. Germline V gene sequence: CDR1 SEHNR, CDR2 FQNEAQ (reference sequence). This chain's CDR3 is CASSSYREKTQYF. Here the CDR3 DNA reads TGTGCCAGCAGCTCTTACAGGGAAAAGACCCAGTACTTC.

V usage is TRBV29-1 and J usage is TRBJ1-2; D not resolved. The CDR3 is 11 residues long. CDR1 and CDR2 (germline): SQVTM, ANQGSEA. Trimming took off 4 bases at V and 3 bases at J, with 6 bases between the two ends. The CDR3 DNA reads as TGCAGCGTTGCAGGTTACTATGGCTACACCTTC. It specifies CSVAGYYGYTF.

This clonotype was counted ten times or more. The V call is TRBV20-1, the J call TRBJ2-1; 13 positions match TRBD2. The ends lost 6 bases at V and 8 bases at J; junction bases unmatched: 10. The length of the CDR3 is 15 residues. Germline V gives CDR1 DFQATT, CDR2 SNEGSKA (reference sequence). In DNA form, the CDR3 reads TGCAGTGCCCAGGCCCGTACTAGCGGGAGGGATGAGCAGTTCTTC. Translated, it gives CSAQARTSGRDEQFF.

This clonotype was counted only a few times. The chain uses TRBV6-2 or TRBV6-3 and TRBJ1-6; D ambiguous. The germline V gene encodes CDR1 MNHEY and CDR2 SVGEGT. Trimming took off 5 bases at V and 8 bases at J, with 10 bases between the two ends. This CDR3 has 13 residues. Here the CDR3 DNA reads TGTGCCAGCAGTACCCTCCTAGATTCACCCCTCCACTTT. It translates to CASSTLLDSPLHF.

This clonotype has just a few counts. The chain combines TRBV18 with TRBJ2-3, with unresolved D. CDR1 is KGHSH, CDR2 LQKENI, per germline. V lost 0 bases to trimming and J lost 3 bases, with 13 bases between them. The CDR3 length is 16 residues. The CDR3 spells CASSPPRRQDTDTQYF. CDR3 coding DNA: TGTGCCAGCTCACCACCCCGGCGTCAAGATACAGATACGCAGTATTTT.

This clonotype was seen more than once but under ten times. The chain couples TRBV6-1 to TRBJ2-7; 7 bases map to TRBD1. This CDR3 comprises 15 residues. V trimming: 6 bases; J trimming: 3 bases; junction bases outside the gene matches: 11. Germline CDR1 MNHNS, CDR2 SASEGT. The CDR3 DNA is TGTGCCAGCAGCAAGAGACAGGGTATCGGCTACGAGCAGTACTTC. It is translated as CASSKRQGIGYEQYF.

The chain is built from TRBV5-1 and TRBJ2-1, with TRBD2 matching 9 bases. Germline-derived CDR1 and CDR2 are SGHRS and YFSETQ. V trimming: 7 bases; J trimming: 7 bases; junction bases outside the gene matches: 6. The CDR3 is 13 amino acids. CDR3 region: CASSASGNNEQFF. CDR3 nucleotides: TGCGCCAGCTCGGCTAGCGGGAATAATGAGCAGTTCTTC.

This clonotype appeared a few times. The rearrangement joins TRBV20-1 to TRBJ2-7, with 9 positions matching TRBD1. Germline V CDR1 and CDR2: DFQATT, SNEGSKA (reference sequence). The CDR3 runs 15 residues. Trimming took 4 bases from V and 5 from J; bases not matched to a gene: 12. CDR3 coding DNA: TGCAGTGCTAACCCTGCCGGGACAGGGACCAACGAGCAGTACTTC. It specifies CSANPAGTGTNEQYF.

This sequence joins TRBV4-3 and TRBJ1-4; D is perhaps TRBD1 (6 bases). The CDR3 is 16 amino acids. V lost 4 bases to trimming and J lost 4 bases, with 16 bases between them. CDR1 LGHNA and CDR2 YSLEER come from the germline V gene. The CDR3 sequence is CASSPTGWRSNEKLFF. The CDR3 DNA reads TGCGCCAGCAGCCCGACAGGATGGAGGAGTAATGAAAAACTGTTTTTT.

This clonotype occurred a few times. The rearrangement links TRBV5-5 to TRBJ1-1; D may be TRBD1 (6 bases). This CDR3 spans 15 amino acids. Germline-derived CDR1 and CDR2 are SGHKS and YYEKEE (reference sequence). V dropped 2 bases and J dropped 0 bases, with 11 bases sitting between them. CDR3 residues: CASSFSWDMNTEAFF. The CDR3, as DNA: TGTGCCAGCAGCTTTTCCTGGGACATGAACACTGAAGCTTTCTTT.

The rearrangement joins TRBV11-1 to TRBJ2-7; 8 nucleotides align to TRBD1. Germline V gives CDR1 SGHAT, CDR2 FQDESV (reference sequence). V was clipped by 5 bases and J by 7 bases; unmatched bases: 4. The CDR3 length is 12 residues. CDR3 nucleotides: TGTGCCAGCAGCCGGGACAGGCTTGAGCAGTACTTC. Protein: CASSRDRLEQYF.

In this sample, this clonotype turned up a few times. The V and J genes are TRBV18 and TRBJ2-1; D is ambiguous. This CDR3 is built from 16 residues. CDR1 KGHSH and CDR2 LQKENI come from the germline V gene. V was clipped by 6 bases and J by 1 base, with 16 bases between them. The CDR3 spells CASSQTSGISYNEQFF. Written as DNA, the CDR3 is TGTGCCAGCTCCCAAACCAGTGGCATATCCTACAATGAGCAGTTCTTC.

This clonotype turned up a few times. This chain uses TRBV7-2 with TRBJ2-5; D might be TRBD1 (6 bases). The CDR3 is 15 amino acids. Per the germline V gene, CDR1 is SGHTA and CDR2 is FQGNSA. V was shortened by 5 bases and J by 1 base, with 14 bases between the two germline ends. The DNA of the CDR3 is TGTGCCAGCAGCCAACAGGGTTGGCTCCAAGAGACCCAGTACTTC. It encodes CASSQQGWLQETQYF. Variable domain in full (rest from reference TRBV7-2 and TRBJ2-5): GAGVSQSPSNKVTEKGKDVELRCDPISGHTALYWYRQSLGQGLEFLIYFQGNSAPDKSGLPSDRFSAERTGGSVSTLTIQRTQQEDSAVYLCASSQQGWLQETQYFGPGTRLLVL.

The chain links TRBV19 to TRBJ1-1; D is unclear. V lost 7 bases, J lost 5 bases, and 8 bases lay in between. Germline-derived CDR1 and CDR2 are LNHDA and SQIVND (reference sequence). The CDR3 is made up of 11 amino acids. The CDR3 bases are TGTGCCAGTACCTATTGGACTGAAGCTTTCTTT. This sequence encodes CASTYWTEAFF.

In this sample, this clonotype turned up many times. The V gene is TRBV10-2, the J gene TRBJ2-7, with 9 nucleotides matching TRBD1. V dropped 7 bases and J dropped 5; count of bases not matched to a gene: 3. In germline, CDR1 is WSHSY, CDR2 SAAADI. This CDR3 is 12 amino acids long. This CDR3 is CASTGTGNEQYF. CDR3 bases: TGCGCCAGCACCGGGACAGGGAACGAGCAGTACTTC.

This clonotype was observed many times. The J gene is TRBJ2-7, the V gene TRBV28; D may match TRBD1 or TRBD2 (5 bases each). V shed 6 bases and J shed 3 bases, with 18 bases lying between them. CDR1 and CDR2 (germline): MDHEN, SYDVKM. The CDR3 totals 15 residues. The CDR3 bases are TGTGCCAGCAGACCTCAGGGTGGGGAGTTCTACGAGCAGTACTTC. This codes for CASRPQGGEFYEQYF.

This clonotype has more than one count but fewer than ten. The chain combines TRBV7-9 with TRBJ2-2, with D unclear. V lost 1 base and J 1 base, leaving 7 bases between the germline ends. Looked up from germline, CDR1 is SEHNR and CDR2 is FQNEAQ (reference sequence). The CDR3 spans 15 residues. Here the CDR3 DNA reads TGTGCCAGCAGCTTAGGCATTTTGAACACCGGGGAGCTGTTTTTT. Amino acid sequence: CASSLGILNTGELFF.

The chain recombines TRBV7-6 with TRBJ2-1, with a weak D call TRBD2 (6 bases). The CDR3 has 14 amino acids. The V end was cut by 5 bases, the J end by 5 bases, with 13 bases between. From germline, CDR1 is SGHVS and CDR2 FNYEAQ. This CDR3 is CASSNSGGDNEQFF. The CDR3 DNA follows: TGTGCCAGCAGCAATAGCGGAGGGGACAATGAGCAGTTCTTC.

This clonotype has more than one count but fewer than ten. The chain uses TRBV20-1 and TRBJ2-7; weak D call: TRBD1 (6 bases). Trimming cost V 4 bases and J 6 bases, with 10 bases left between them. This CDR3 contains 11 residues. Per germline, CDR1 DFQATT and CDR2 SNEGSKA (reference sequence). In DNA, the CDR3 is TGCAGTGCTACACAGGGCGGCGAGCAGTACTTC. This encodes CSATQGGEQYF.